This TCR beta chain is drawn from a study of OX40 agonist ivuxolimab in advanced cancers. Only in-frame clones appear in the TCRdb table, and some are missing; sequencing was by immunoSEQ multiplex PCR. The sample has fewer than 90,000 clones, about nine tenths seen once; the top ten hold around 0.78%. The germline V gene has CDR1 SGDLS and CDR2 YYNGEE. V was clipped by 3 bases and J by 9 bases, with 10 bases between them. The CDR3 runs to 13 residues. This clone has a single count. The clonotype comes from an adult with an advanced solid tumor such as melanoma, head and neck, liver or kidney cancer. V gene TRBV9 combines with J gene TRBJ1-6, with D possibly matching TRBD1 (6 bases). The sequences come from CD4+ or CD8+ T cells sorted from blood, collected in a trial of the OX40 agonist ivuxolimab. In DNA form, the CDR3 reads TGTGCCAGCAGCGCGACAGGCACTTCACCCCTCCACTTT. Translated: CASSATGTSPLHF.